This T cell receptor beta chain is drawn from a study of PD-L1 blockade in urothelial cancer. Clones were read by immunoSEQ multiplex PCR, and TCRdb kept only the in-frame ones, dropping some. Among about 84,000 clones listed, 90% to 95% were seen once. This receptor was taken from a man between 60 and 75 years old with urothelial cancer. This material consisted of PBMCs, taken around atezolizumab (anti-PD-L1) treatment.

The CDR3 nucleotides are TGTGCCACCACCCGGGACTTTATTGGTACTGAAGCTTTCTTT. Its translation: CATTRDFIGTEAFF. The V and J genes are TRBV15 and TRBJ1-1; D possibly corresponds to TRBD1 (5 bases). The V end lost 7 bases, the J end lost 5 bases, and 17 bases lay between the germline ends. Germline V gives CDR1 LNHNV, CDR2 YYDKDF (reference sequence). The CDR3 length is 14 residues.